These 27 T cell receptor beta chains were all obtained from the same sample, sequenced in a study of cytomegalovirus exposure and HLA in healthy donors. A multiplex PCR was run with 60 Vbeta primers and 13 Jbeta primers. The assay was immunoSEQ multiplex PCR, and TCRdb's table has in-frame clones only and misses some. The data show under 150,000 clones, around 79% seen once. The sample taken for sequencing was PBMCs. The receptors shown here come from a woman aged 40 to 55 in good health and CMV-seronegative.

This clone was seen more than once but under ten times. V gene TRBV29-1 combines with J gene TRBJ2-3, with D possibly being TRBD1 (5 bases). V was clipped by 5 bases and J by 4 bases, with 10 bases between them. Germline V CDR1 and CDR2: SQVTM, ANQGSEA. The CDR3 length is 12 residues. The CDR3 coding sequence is TGCAGCGTTTATAGGGGCCCAGATACGCAGTATTTT. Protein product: CSVYRGPDTQYF.

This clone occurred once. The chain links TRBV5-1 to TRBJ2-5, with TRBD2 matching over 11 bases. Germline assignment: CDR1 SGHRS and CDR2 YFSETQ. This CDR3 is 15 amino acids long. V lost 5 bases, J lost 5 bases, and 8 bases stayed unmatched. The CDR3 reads CASSLAGGFTETQYF. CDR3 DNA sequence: TGCGCCAGCAGTTTAGCGGGGGGGTTCACGGAGACCCAGTACTTC.

Here the CDR3 DNA reads TGTGCCAGCAGTTACCCGGGCCGACAGGGCCCCAACGTCCTGACTTTC. Its translation is CASSYPGRQGPNVLTF. The chain joins TRBV6-5 to TRBJ2-6, with TRBD1 identical over 7 bases. The V and J ends lost 2 bases and 8 bases, in that order; junction bases with no gene match: 9. CDR3 length: 16 residues. Germline V gene data show CDR1 as MNHEY and CDR2 as SVGAGI.

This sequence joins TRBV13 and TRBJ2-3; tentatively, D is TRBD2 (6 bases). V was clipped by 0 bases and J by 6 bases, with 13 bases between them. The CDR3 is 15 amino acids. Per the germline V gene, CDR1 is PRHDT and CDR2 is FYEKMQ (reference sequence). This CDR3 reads CASSLGTRGGDTQYF. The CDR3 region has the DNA TGTGCCAGCAGCTTAGGGACAAGAGGAGGGGATACGCAGTATTTT.

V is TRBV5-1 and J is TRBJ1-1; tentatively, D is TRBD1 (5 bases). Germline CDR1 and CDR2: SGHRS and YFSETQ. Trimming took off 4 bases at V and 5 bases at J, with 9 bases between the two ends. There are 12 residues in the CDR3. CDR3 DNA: TGCGCCAGCAGCGGGGGGGGGACTGAAGCTTTCTTT. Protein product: CASSGGGTEAFF.

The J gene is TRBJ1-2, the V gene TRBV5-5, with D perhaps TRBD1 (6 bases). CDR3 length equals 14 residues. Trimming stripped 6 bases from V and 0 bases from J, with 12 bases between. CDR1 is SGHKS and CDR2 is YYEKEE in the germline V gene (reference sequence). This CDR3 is CASTLDSSNYGYTF. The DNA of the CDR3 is TGTGCCAGCACCCTGGACAGTTCTAACTATGGCTACACCTTC.

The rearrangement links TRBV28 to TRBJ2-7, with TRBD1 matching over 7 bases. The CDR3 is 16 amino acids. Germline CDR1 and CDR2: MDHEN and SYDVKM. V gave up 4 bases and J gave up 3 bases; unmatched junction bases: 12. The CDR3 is CASSSGTAASIYEQYF. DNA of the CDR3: TGTGCCAGCAGTTCAGGGACAGCGGCTTCGATCTACGAGCAGTACTTC.

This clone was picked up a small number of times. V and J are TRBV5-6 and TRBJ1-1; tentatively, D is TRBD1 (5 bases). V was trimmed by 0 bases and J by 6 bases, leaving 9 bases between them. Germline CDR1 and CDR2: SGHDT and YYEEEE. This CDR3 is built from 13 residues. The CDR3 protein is CASSLGQFPEAFF. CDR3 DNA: TGTGCCAGCAGCTTGGGACAGTTTCCTGAAGCTTTCTTT.

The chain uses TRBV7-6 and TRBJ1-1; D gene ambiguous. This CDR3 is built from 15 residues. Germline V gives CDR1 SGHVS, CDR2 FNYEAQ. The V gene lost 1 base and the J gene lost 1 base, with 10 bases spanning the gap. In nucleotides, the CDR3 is TGTGCCAGCAGCTTAGGGTTGGCAGGGAACACTGAAGCTTTCTTT. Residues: CASSLGLAGNTEAFF.

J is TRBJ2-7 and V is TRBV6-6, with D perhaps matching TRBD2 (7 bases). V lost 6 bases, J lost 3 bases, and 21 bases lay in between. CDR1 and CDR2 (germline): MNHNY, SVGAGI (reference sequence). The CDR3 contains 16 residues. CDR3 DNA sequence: TGTGCCAGCAGAGGGAGCGTGGGGGGGCCAGACTACGAGCAGTACTTC. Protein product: CASRGSVGGPDYEQYF.

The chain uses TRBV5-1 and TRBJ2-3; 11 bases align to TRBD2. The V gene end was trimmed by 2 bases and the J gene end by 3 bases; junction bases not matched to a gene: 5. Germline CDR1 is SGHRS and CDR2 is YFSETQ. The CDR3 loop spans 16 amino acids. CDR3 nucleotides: TGCGCCAGCAGCTTTAGCGGGGGGGCGAGGACAGATACGCAGTATTTT. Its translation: CASSFSGGARTDTQYF.

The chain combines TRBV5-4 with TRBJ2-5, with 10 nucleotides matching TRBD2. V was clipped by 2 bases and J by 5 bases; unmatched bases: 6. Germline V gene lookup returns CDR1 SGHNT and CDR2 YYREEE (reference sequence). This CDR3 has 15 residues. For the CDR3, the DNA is TGTGCCAGCAGCTTTCAAGCGGGGGGGCAGGAGACCCAGTACTTC. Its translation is CASSFQAGGQETQYF.

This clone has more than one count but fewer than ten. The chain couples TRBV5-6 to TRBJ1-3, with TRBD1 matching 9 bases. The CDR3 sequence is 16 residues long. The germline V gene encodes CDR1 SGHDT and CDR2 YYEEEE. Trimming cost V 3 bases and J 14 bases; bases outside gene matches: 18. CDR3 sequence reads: CASSWTGTGFLRALYF. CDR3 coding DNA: TGTGCCAGCAGCTGGACCGGGACAGGGTTTCTTAGGGCTTTATATTTT.

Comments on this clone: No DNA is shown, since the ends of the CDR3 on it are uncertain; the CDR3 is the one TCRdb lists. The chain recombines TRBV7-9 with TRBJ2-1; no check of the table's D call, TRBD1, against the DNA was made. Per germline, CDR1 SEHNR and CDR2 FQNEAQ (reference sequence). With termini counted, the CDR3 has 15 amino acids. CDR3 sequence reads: CASSKNAVGTGTPFF.

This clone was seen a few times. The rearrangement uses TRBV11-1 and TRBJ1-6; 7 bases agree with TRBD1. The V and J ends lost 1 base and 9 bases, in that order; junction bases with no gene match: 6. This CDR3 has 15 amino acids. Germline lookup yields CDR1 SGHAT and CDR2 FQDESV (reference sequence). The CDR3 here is CASSLEGAGGSPLHF. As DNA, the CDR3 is TGTGCCAGCAGCTTAGAGGGGGCCGGGGGTTCACCCCTCCACTTT.

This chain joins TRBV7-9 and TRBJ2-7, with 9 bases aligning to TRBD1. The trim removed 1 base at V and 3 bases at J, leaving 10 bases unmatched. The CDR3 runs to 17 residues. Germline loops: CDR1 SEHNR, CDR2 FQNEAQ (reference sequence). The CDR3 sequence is CASSLDQIGTGNYEQYF. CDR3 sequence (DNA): TGTGCCAGCAGCTTAGATCAGATAGGGACAGGGAACTACGAGCAGTACTTC.

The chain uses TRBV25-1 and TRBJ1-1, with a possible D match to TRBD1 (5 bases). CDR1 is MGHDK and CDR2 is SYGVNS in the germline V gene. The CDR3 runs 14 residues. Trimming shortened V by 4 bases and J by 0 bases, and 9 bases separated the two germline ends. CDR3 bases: TGTGCCAGCAGTGGCAACAGGTTGAACACTGAAGCTTTCTTT. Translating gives CASSGNRLNTEAFF.

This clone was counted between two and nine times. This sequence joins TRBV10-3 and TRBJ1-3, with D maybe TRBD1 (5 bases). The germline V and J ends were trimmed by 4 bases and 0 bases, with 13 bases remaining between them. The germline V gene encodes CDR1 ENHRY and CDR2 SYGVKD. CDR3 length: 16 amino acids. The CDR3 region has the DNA TGTGCCATCAGTGCATCGGGCAGGGACTCTGGAAACACCATATATTTT. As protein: CAISASGRDSGNTIYF.

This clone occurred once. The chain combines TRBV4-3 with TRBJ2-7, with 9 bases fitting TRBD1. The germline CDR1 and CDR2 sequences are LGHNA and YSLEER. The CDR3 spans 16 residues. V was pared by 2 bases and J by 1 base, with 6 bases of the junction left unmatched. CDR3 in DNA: TGCGCCAGCAGCCAATGGGGGACAGGGAATTCCTACGAGCAGTACTTC. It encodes CASSQWGTGNSYEQYF.

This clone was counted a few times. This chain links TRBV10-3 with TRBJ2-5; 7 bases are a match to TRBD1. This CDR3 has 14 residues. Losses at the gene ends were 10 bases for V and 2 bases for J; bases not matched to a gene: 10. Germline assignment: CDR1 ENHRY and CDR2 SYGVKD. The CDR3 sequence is CATNFGTDQETQYF. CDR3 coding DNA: TGTGCCACCAACTTCGGGACAGATCAAGAGACCCAGTACTTC.

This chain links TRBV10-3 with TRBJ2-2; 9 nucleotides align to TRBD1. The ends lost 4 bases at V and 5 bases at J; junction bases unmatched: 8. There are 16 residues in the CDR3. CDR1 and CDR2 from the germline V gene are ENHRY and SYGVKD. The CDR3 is CAISGDTGGLTGELFF. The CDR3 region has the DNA TGTGCCATCAGTGGGGATACAGGGGGCTTGACCGGGGAGCTGTTTTTT.

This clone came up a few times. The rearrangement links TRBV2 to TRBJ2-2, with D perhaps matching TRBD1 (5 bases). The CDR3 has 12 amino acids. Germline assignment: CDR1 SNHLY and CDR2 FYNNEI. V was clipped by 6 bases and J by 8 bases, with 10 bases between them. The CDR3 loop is CASSPGKGELFF. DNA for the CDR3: TGTGCCAGCAGCCCAGGGAAAGGGGAGCTGTTTTTT. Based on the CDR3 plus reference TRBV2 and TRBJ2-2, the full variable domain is EPEVTQTPSHQVTQMGQEVILRCVPISNHLYFYWYRQILGQKVEFLVSFYNNEISEKSEIFDDQFSVERPDGSNFTLKIRSTKLEDSAMYFCASSPGKGELFFGEGSRLTVL.

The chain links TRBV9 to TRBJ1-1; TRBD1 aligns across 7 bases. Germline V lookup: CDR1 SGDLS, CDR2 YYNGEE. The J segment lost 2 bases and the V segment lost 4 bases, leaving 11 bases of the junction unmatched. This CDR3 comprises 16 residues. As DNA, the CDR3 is TGTGCCAGCAGCTCCCGCCCGGACAGGCCCAACACTGAAGCTTTCTTT. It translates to CASSSRPDRPNTEAFF. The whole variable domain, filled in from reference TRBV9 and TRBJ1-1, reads DSGVTQTPKHLITATGQRVTLRCSPRSGDLSVYWYQQSLDQGLQFLIQYYNGEERAKGNILERFSAQQFPDLHSELNLSSLELGDSALYFCASSSRPDRPNTEAFFGQGTRLTVV.

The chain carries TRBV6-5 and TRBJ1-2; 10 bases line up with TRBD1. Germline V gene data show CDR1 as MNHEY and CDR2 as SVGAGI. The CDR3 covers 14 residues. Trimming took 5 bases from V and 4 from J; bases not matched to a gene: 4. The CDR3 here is CASSGTGVIYGYTF. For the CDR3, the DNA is TGTGCCAGCAGTGGGACAGGGGTTATCTATGGCTACACCTTC.

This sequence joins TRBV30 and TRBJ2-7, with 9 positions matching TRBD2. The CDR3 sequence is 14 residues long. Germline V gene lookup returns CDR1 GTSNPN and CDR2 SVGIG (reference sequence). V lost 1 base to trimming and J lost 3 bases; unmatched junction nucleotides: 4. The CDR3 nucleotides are TGTGCCTGGAGTGGGGGACTAGCTGGCTACGAGCAGTACTTC. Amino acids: CAWSGGLAGYEQYF.

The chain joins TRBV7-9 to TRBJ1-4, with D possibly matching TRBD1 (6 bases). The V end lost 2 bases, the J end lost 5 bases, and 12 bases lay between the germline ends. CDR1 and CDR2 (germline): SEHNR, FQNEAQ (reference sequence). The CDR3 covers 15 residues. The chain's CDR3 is CASSLNAGQNEKLFF. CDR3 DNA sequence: TGTGCCAGCAGCTTAAATGCCGGACAGAATGAAAAACTGTTTTTT.

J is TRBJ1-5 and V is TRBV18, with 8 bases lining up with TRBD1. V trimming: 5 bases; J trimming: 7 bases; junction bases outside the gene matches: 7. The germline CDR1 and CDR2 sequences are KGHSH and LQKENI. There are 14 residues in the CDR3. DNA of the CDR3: TGTGCCAGCTCAGCGACAGGGGTCGGACAGCCCCAGCATTTT. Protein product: CASSATGVGQPQHF.